This T cell receptor beta chain was sequenced for a study of T cells in Graves' hyperthyroidism and ophthalmopathy. General study findings and limits: In validation, the model predicted ophthalmopathy. These predictions came a median about 6.5 months before onset. Peripheral blood also featured most of the thyroid clonotypes expanded above 0.001.

The CDR3 totals 11 residues. V was clipped by 6 bases and J by 5 bases, with 7 bases between them. Germline assignment: CDR1 LNHDA and CDR2 SQIVND (reference sequence). This clonotype was seen a handful of times. Its antigen is as yet unknown. Any patient presenting with uncontrolled infection, other autoimmune disease, pregnancy or lactation was left out. TCR beta CDR3 regions were amplified from RNA. HTBI primers were used for first-round RT-PCR of the TCR CDR3. Using its own MiXCR run on the multiplex PCR reads, TCRdb lists one record per CDR3 protein. Of roughly 500,000 distinct CDR3 sequences listed, 46% are singletons.

Material: peripheral blood or thyroid tissue (not recorded which). The source is an adult woman with Graves' disease, either hyperthyroidism or ophthalmopathy (not recorded which). This rearrangement joins TRBV19 to TRBJ2-5; no firm D call. The CDR3 reads CASRHGETQYF. CDR3 sequence (DNA): TGTGCCAGTAGGCATGGGGAGACCCAGTACTTC. The variable domain in full, completed from reference TRBV19 and TRBJ2-5, reads DGGITQSPKYLFRKEGQNVTLSCEQNLNHDAMYWYRQDPGQGLRLIYYSQIVNDFQKGDIAEGYSVSREKKESFPLTVTSAQKNPTAFYLCASRHGETQYFGPGTRLLVL.